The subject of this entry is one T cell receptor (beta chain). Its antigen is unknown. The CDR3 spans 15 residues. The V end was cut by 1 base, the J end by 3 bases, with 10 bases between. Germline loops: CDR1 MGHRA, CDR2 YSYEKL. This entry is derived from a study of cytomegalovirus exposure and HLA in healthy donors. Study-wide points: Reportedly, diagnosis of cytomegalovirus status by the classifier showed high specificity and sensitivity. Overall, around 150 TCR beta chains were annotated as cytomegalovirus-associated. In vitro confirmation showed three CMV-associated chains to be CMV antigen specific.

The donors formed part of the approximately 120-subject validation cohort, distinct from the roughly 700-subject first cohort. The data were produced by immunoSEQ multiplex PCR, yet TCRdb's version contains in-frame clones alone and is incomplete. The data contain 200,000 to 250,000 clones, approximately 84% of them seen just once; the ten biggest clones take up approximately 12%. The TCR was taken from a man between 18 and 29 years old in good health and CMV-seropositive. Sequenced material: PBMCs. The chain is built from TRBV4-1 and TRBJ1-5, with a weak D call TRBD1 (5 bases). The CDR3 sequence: CASSQVRGPNQPQHF. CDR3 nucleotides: TGCGCCAGCAGCCAAGTCCGGGGACCCAATCAGCCCCAGCATTTT.